A selection of T cell receptor beta chains follows, all from one sample in a study of T cells in Graves' hyperthyroidism and ophthalmopathy. TCRdb itself ran the multiplex PCR reads through MiXCR, one entry per CDR3 protein. The sample carries roughly 510,000 distinct CDR3 sequences, 46% recorded once. The sequenced sample consisted of peripheral blood or thyroid tissue (not recorded which). Source of these receptors: an adult woman with Graves' disease, either hyperthyroidism or ophthalmopathy (not recorded which). Both conserved end residues are part of each CDR3. The D gene is left open where the match is weak.

D gene	V gene	J gene	CDR3 protein
-	TRBV4-2	TRBJ1-2	CASSQDRARDYGYTF
TRBD2	TRBV7-8	TRBJ2-2	CASSEPQLAGSRELFF
-	TRBV20-1	TRBJ1-1	CSARVGGAATEAFF
TRBD1	TRBV20-1	TRBJ2-5	CSASDRGRDRETQYF
TRBD2	TRBV7-9	TRBJ2-2	CASTPPSGRAAGELFF
-	TRBV15	TRBJ2-5	CATAGARETQYF
-	TRBV12-3/TRBV12-4	TRBJ1-5	CASSFSGNQPQHF
TRBD1	TRBV7-9	TRBJ1-2	CASSSPFAGQRHYGYTF
-	TRBV2	TRBJ1-2	CASSEIGQNYGYTF
TRBD2	TRBV2	TRBJ2-7	CASSETSGSIYEQYF
-	TRBV11-2	TRBJ2-6	CASSLSSGTGANVLTF
-	TRBV11-2	TRBJ1-2	CASSFGQSVGYTF
TRBD2	TRBV7-8	TRBJ2-7	CASSHVAGGNYEQYF
TRBD1	TRBV2	TRBJ1-3	CASSEGDRSSGNTIYF
-	TRBV5-6	TRBJ2-7	CASGGQLDEQYF
-	TRBV12-3/TRBV12-4	TRBJ2-2	CASIWDTYTGELFF
TRBD2	TRBV7-8	TRBJ2-5	CASTHWIAGSGKTQYF